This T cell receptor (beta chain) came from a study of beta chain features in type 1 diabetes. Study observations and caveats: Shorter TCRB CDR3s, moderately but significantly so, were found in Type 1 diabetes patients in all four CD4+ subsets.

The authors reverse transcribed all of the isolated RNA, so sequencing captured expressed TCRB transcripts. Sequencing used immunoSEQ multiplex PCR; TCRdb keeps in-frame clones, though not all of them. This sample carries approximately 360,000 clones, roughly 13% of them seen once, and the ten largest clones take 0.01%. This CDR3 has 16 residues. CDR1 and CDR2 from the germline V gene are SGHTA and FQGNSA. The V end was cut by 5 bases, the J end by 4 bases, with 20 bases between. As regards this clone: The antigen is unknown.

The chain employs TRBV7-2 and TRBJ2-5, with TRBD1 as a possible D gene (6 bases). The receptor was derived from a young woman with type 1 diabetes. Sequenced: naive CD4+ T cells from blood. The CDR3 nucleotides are TGTGCCAGCAGCCCCGATTGGGGGCGCCGGGGAGAGACCCAGTACTTC. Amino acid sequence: CASSPDWGRRGETQYF.